The 11 T cell receptor beta chains presented below share a single source sample, sequenced in a study of human T cells and chemical hapten exposure. Specified time point: patch test 2, 6 weeks after DPC sensitization. Described treatment: therapeutic diphenylcyclopropenone sensitization with weekly scalp DPC. One entry per CDR3 protein results from TCRdb running MiXCR on the RACE reads. The sample holds some 71,000 distinct CDR3 sequences, about 9.4% seen once. Sequencing used whole blood, obtained in connection with sensitization to the hapten diphenylcyclopropenone (DPC). Receptor source: a woman in her 50s with alopecia areata. Some clones in this sample may be carry-over from other donors' samples.

V usage is TRBV18 and J usage is TRBJ1-1, with unresolved D. The germline V gene encodes CDR1 KGHSH and CDR2 LQKENI. This CDR3 region has 14 residues. Trimming removed 5 bases at V and 4 bases at J, with 14 bases between. Here the CDR3 reads CASSSNKAGTEAFF. In DNA form, the CDR3 reads TGTGCCAGCTCATCTAATAAAGCGGGCACTGAAGCTTTCTTT.

This clonotype was counted at least ten times. The chain uses TRBV12-3 or TRBV12-4 and TRBJ2-2; tentative D call: TRBD2 (5 bases). This CDR3 contains 15 residues. Trimming stripped 5 bases from V and 4 bases from J, with 14 bases between. The chain's CDR3 is CASSNSGLSTGELFF. DNA of the CDR3: TGTGCCAGCAGTAACTCGGGATTAAGCACCGGGGAGCTGTTTTTT.

The chain has TRBV10-1 and TRBJ1-5; D uncertain. The CDR3 covers 14 residues. Trimming removed 9 bases from V and 0 bases from J, with 12 bases in between. Germline CDR1 is WNHNN and CDR2 is SYGVQD (reference sequence). Here the CDR3 reads CASIPPYSNQPQHF. CDR3 in DNA: TGCGCCAGTATCCCACCGTATAGCAATCAGCCCCAGCATTTT.

This clonotype was counted many times. This rearrangement joins TRBV29-1 to TRBJ2-3; perhaps TRBD1 as D (5 bases). This CDR3 region has 14 residues. With 8 bases removed from V and 1 base from J, the gap between germline ends came to 16 bases. Germline values: CDR1 SQVTM, CDR2 ANQGSEA. In nucleotides, the CDR3 is TGCAGCACGGAAGGGGCCAGCCGCACAGATACGCAGTATTTT. It yields the protein CSTEGASRTDTQYF.

This clonotype was seen more than once but under ten times. The V and J genes are TRBV7-2 and TRBJ2-5; 10 positions agree with TRBD2. Germline V lookup: CDR1 SGHTA, CDR2 FQGNSA. Unmatched junction bases numbered 6, after V lost 5 bases and J lost 3 bases. CDR3 length: 15 amino acids. The CDR3 sequence is CASSAPGLAKETQYF. Here the CDR3 DNA reads TGTGCCAGCAGCGCACCGGGACTAGCGAAAGAGACCCAGTACTTC.

This clonotype has at least ten counts. This chain uses TRBV11-2 with TRBJ2-3; D unresolved. V dropped 3 bases and J dropped 13 bases, with 11 bases sitting between them. CDR3 length equals 11 residues. In germline, CDR1 is SGHAT, CDR2 FQNNGV. The CDR3 region is CASSFRRGKYF. The CDR3 DNA follows: TGTGCCAGCAGCTTCCGTCGCGGCAAGTATTTT.

This chain connects TRBV2 to TRBJ1-1; D gene ambiguous. Germline V gene sequence: CDR1 SNHLY, CDR2 FYNNEI. V lost 4 bases, J lost 8 bases, and 5 bases lay in between. CDR3 length: 10 amino acids. The CDR3 loop reads CASSGLEAFF. The CDR3 DNA follows: TGTGCCAGCAGTGGGCTGGAAGCTTTCTTT.

This clonotype was seen more than once but under ten times. CDR3 nucleotide sequence: TGTGCCATCAGTGAGTCTCTGTTACAGGGAAACTACGAGCAGTACTTC. Encoded protein: CAISESLLQGNYEQYF. V usage is TRBV10-3 and J usage is TRBJ2-7, with TRBD1 as a possible D gene (6 bases). Germline CDR1 ENHRY, CDR2 SYGVKD. The V end was cut by 0 bases, the J end by 3 bases, with 15 bases between. This CDR3 is built from 16 residues.

The table lists this clonotype with a few counts. The chain uses TRBV10-1 and TRBJ2-5, with a possible D match to TRBD2 (5 bases). Trimming stripped 3 bases from V and 7 bases from J, with 12 bases between. The CDR3 sequence is 13 residues long. Germline CDR1 is WNHNN and CDR2 is SYGVQD (reference sequence). CDR3 in DNA: TGCGCCAGCAGTGAAGGACTGACGAGGACCCAGTACTTC. Amino acid sequence: CASSEGLTRTQYF.

In this sample, this clonotype turned up a few times. CDR3 amino acids: CASSPPEVEQFF. Written as DNA, the CDR3 is TGTGCCAGCAGCCCCCCAGAGGTTGAGCAGTTCTTC. The V and J genes are TRBV7-2 and TRBJ2-1, with D uncertain. CDR3 length: 12 residues. Germline V lookup: CDR1 SGHTA, CDR2 FQGNSA. V lost 5 bases to trimming and J lost 9 bases, with 11 bases between them.

This clonotype occurred many times. The rearrangement uses TRBV11-2 and TRBJ2-3, with D perhaps TRBD1 (7 bases). The CDR3 extends over 13 amino acids. Germline V gene data show CDR1 as SGHAT and CDR2 as FQNNGV. Trimming cost V 5 bases and J 6 bases, with 12 bases left between them. CDR3 amino acids: CASSPAGGDTQYF. CDR3 sequence (DNA): TGTGCCAGCAGCCCCGCAGGGGGGGATACGCAGTATTTT.